This TCR beta chain was identified in a study of shared clonotypes between healthy human individuals. Naive CD8 isolation took CD45RO-negative cells positively selected for CCR7 and excluded terminally differentiated effector memory CD45RA+ cells. V shed 6 bases and J shed 0 bases, with 12 bases lying between them. Germline V lookup: CDR1 SQVTM, CDR2 ANQGSEA. This CDR3 is built from 13 residues. Using immunoSEQ multiplex PCR, the repertoire was profiled, and TCRdb retains in-frame clones only, with some absent. This table holds 550,000 to 750,000 clones, under 95% found once. The sequence came from a man aged 30-40 years in good health. V gene TRBV29-1 combines with J gene TRBJ2-7, with no clear D. Sequenced material: naive CD8+ T cells sorted from blood. The CDR3 DNA reads TGCAGCGTGATACCAGACAACTCCTACGAGCAGTACTTC. Translation gives CSVIPDNSYEQYF.